This TCR beta chain is drawn from a study of PD-L1 blockade in urothelial cancer. Sequencing used immunoSEQ multiplex PCR; TCRdb keeps in-frame clones, though not all of them. The sample lists about 2,500 clones, around 37% occurring once. This receptor was obtained from a man aged 55-75 years with urothelial cancer. Sequencing was performed on tumor tissue, taken before atezolizumab (anti-PD-L1) treatment.

The CDR3 nucleotides are TGTGCCAGCTCACGGGACCTGGGGGAAAGCTCCTACAATGAGCAGTTCTTC. It is translated as CASSRDLGESSYNEQFF. V usage is TRBV18 and J usage is TRBJ2-1; D is possibly TRBD1 or TRBD2 (5 bases each). Deletions cut 4 bases from V and 0 bases from J, with 16 bases between. The germline V gene has CDR1 KGHSH and CDR2 LQKENI. This CDR3 has 17 residues. Complete variable domain (other parts from reference TRBV18 and TRBJ2-1): NAGVMQNPRHLVRRRGQEARLRCSPMKGHSHVYWYRQLPEEGLKFMVYLQKENIIDESGMPKERFSAEFPKEGPSILRIQQVVRGDSAAYFCASSRDLGESSYNEQFFGPGTRLTVL.